These 14 T cell receptor beta chains originate from one sample sequenced in a study of T cells in Graves' hyperthyroidism and ophthalmopathy. Amplification of TCR beta CDR3 regions used RNA as the template. TCR CDR3 regions were first amplified by RT-PCR with HTBI primers. MiXCR, applied by TCRdb to the multiplex PCR reads, yields one record per CDR3 protein. The sample has about 250,000 distinct CDR3 sequences; about 24% are singletons. The sample consisted of blood. These receptors were collected from a woman aged 40-49 years with Graves' ophthalmopathy.

This clonotype was detected many times. J is TRBJ2-7 and V is TRBV7-9; the D is unclear. Trimming removed 6 bases at V and 4 bases at J, with 19 bases between. Germline V lookup: CDR1 SEHNR, CDR2 FQNEAQ (reference sequence). CDR3 size: 15 residues. This CDR3 reads CASSGLDGKLYEQYF. The CDR3 DNA reads as TGTGCCAGCAGTGGTCTGGACGGAAAACTATACGAGCAGTACTTC. The variable domain in full, with the rest retrieved from reference TRBV7-9 and TRBJ2-7, is DTGVSQNPRHKITKRGQNVTFRCDPISEHNRLYWYRQTLGQGPEFLTYFQNEAQLEKSRLLSDRFSAERPKGSFSTLEIQRTEQGDSAMYLCASSGLDGKLYEQYFGPGTRLTVT.

This clonotype appeared many times. The chain employs TRBV2 and TRBJ2-2; no reliable D call. In germline, CDR1 is SNHLY, CDR2 FYNNEI. V lost 3 bases, J lost 6 bases, and 2 bases lay in between. The CDR3 is 11 residues long. The CDR3 DNA sequence: TGTGCCAGCAGTGACCCCGGGGAGCTGTTTTTT. Its translation: CASSDPGELFF.

This clonotype was recorded at least ten times. The chain carries TRBV12-3 or TRBV12-4 and TRBJ2-4; possible D gene TRBD2, 5 bases. The V end was cut by 6 bases, the J end by 6 bases, with 15 bases between. The CDR3 is made up of 14 amino acids. The CDR3 DNA follows: TGTGCCAGCAGGATTTCCGGGGTAACAAACATTCAGTACTTC. Translation gives CASRISGVTNIQYF.

There are many counts of this clonotype. CDR3 in amino acids: CASSESSGSFYEQYF. CDR3 coding DNA: TGTGCCAGCAGTGAATCGAGCGGGAGTTTTTACGAGCAGTACTTC. The chain employs TRBV6-1 and TRBJ2-7; 8 positions match TRBD2. Germline assignment: CDR1 MNHNS and CDR2 SASEGT. The CDR3 is 15 residues long. J was trimmed by 4 bases and V by 2 bases; bases with no gene match: 7.

At least ten counts were recorded for this clonotype. The chain carries TRBV4-1 and TRBJ2-5, with 7 bases that match TRBD1. Germline V gene data show CDR1 as MGHRA and CDR2 as YSYEKL. With V trimmed by 0 bases and J by 2 bases, 18 bases remained unmatched. This CDR3 contains 20 residues. CDR3 amino acids: CASSQDPSRHRGEAQETQYF. The CDR3 DNA is TGCGCCAGCAGCCAAGATCCTAGCCGCCACAGGGGAGAGGCGCAAGAGACCCAGTACTTC.

This clonotype was found many times. The V and J genes are TRBV12-3 or TRBV12-4 and TRBJ2-5, with a weak D call TRBD2 (5 bases). Trimming cost V 1 base and J 4 bases, with 10 bases left between them. The CDR3 has 14 amino acids. The CDR3 sequence: CASSLGGSRETQYF. The CDR3 nucleotides read TGTGCCAGCAGTTTAGGTGGGAGCAGAGAGACCCAGTACTTC.

Written as DNA, the CDR3 is TGTGCCAGCAGTTACGGCAGGGTTCAATCGTTCGGCTACACCTTC. This codes for CASSYGRVQSFGYTF. V usage is TRBV6-5 and J usage is TRBJ1-2; TRBD1 might be the D (5 bases). Trimming left V 2 bases short and J 8 bases short, with 18 bases between. Germline V lookup: CDR1 MNHEY, CDR2 SVGAGI. The CDR3 is made up of 15 amino acids.

The chain combines TRBV6-5 with TRBJ1-5; TRBD1 aligns across 8 bases. This CDR3 region has 15 residues. Germline values: CDR1 MNHEY, CDR2 SVGAGI. Trimming took 4 bases from V and 4 from J; bases not matched to a gene: 6. The CDR3 protein is CASSLQTGGNQPQHF. For the CDR3, the DNA is TGTGCCAGCAGTTTACAAACAGGGGGGAATCAGCCCCAGCATTTT.

This clonotype was recorded at least ten times. V and J are TRBV19 and TRBJ2-2; D not resolved. CDR1 and CDR2 from the germline V gene are LNHDA and SQIVND (reference sequence). This CDR3 spans 13 amino acids. The V gene lost 3 bases and the J gene lost 7 bases, with 9 bases spanning the gap. DNA for the CDR3: TGTGCCAGTAGTATGGAGATTGGCGGGGAGCTGTTTTTT. Its protein is CASSMEIGGELFF.

This clonotype was seen at least ten times. The rearrangement links TRBV9 to TRBJ1-1, with no clear D. Trimming stripped 3 bases from V and 2 bases from J, with 5 bases between. The CDR3 runs 12 residues. The germline gives CDR1 SGDLS, CDR2 YYNGEE. CDR3 sequence: CASSDPNTEAFF. Written as DNA, the CDR3 is TGTGCCAGCAGCGACCCAAACACTGAAGCTTTCTTT.

This clonotype showed up just a few times. The J gene is TRBJ2-7, the V gene TRBV7-8; D call uncertain. V dropped 2 bases and J dropped 2 bases, with 10 bases sitting between them. The CDR3 runs 14 residues. Germline CDR1 is SGHVS and CDR2 is FQNEAQ. As DNA, the CDR3 is TGTGCCAGCAGCTTAATCTCGGCCCCCTACGAGCAGTACTTC. It yields the protein CASSLISAPYEQYF.

This clonotype came up many times. This sequence joins TRBV10-3 and TRBJ2-7; 7 positions match TRBD1. From germline, CDR1 is ENHRY and CDR2 SYGVKD. With V trimmed by 8 bases and J by 2 bases, 3 bases remained unmatched. This CDR3 comprises 12 residues. CDR3: CAIGTAAYEQYF. CDR3 DNA sequence: TGTGCCATCGGGACAGCGGCCTACGAGCAGTACTTC.

The V call is TRBV6-5, the J call TRBJ1-6; 8 nucleotides align to TRBD1. CDR3 length: 16 residues. Germline V gene sequence: CDR1 MNHEY, CDR2 SVGAGI. V trimming: 0 bases; J trimming: 8 bases; junction bases outside the gene matches: 6. The CDR3 nucleotides read TGTGCCAGCAGTTACTCAGGAGACAGGGGCGATTCACCCCTCCACTTT. This encodes CASSYSGDRGDSPLHF.

The V and J genes are TRBV30 and TRBJ1-2; no clear D. V lost 4 bases and J lost 4, with 10 bases in between. The CDR3 runs to 12 residues. The V gene's germline CDR1 is GTSNPN and CDR2 SVGIG (reference sequence). CDR3 sequence: CAWTAVGYGYTF. The CDR3 region has the DNA TGTGCCTGGACCGCGGTCGGCTATGGCTACACCTTC.